The present entry profiles one T cell receptor beta chain with its context. No antigen is known for it. The data were obtained in a study of T cell responses to AZD1222 COVID-19 vaccine. The study's findings and limits: Rises in breadth and depth of Spike-specific TCRs came after two AZD1222 doses. Regions 160-218 and 743-854 held dominance among vaccine-associated CD4 TCRs, which spanned spike.

Combined were second doses at about 4 or about 12 weeks. Assay used: immunoSEQ multiplex PCR; TCRdb lists only in-frame clones, some missing. The data contain 130,000 or so clones, more than 85% of them singletons. The CDR3 spans 15 residues. V lost 0 bases to trimming and J lost 3 bases, with 8 bases between them. Germline values: CDR1 SGHAT, CDR2 FQNNGV. The receptor comes from an adult who received the AZD1222 COVID-19 vaccine. The material sequenced was peripheral blood, taken 28 days after the second AZD1222 dose. The rearrangement joins TRBV11-2 to TRBJ1-4, with D unclear. The CDR3 spells CASSLEGFPNEKLFF. The CDR3 bases are TGTGCCAGCAGCTTAGAAGGTTTTCCTAATGAAAAACTGTTTTTT.